This is a list of T cell receptor beta chains from one sample in a study of Graves' ophthalmopathy and Graves' hyperthyroidism. TCRdb re-called the multiplex PCR reads through MiXCR, storing one row per CDR3 protein. The data hold about 220,000 distinct CDR3 sequences, with roughly 21% observed a single time. The material sequenced was peripheral blood. The receptors come from a woman aged 50 to 60 with Graves' ophthalmopathy. Both conserved end residues are part of each CDR3. D genes are given only for firm matches. Rows give clone size only sometimes, using once, few, many, or a class for an expanded clone.

abundance	len	d_gene	j_gene	v_gene	CDR3aa	CDR3nt
many	12	.	TRBJ1-1	TRBV20-1	CSVSFPGTEAFF	TGCAGTGTGAGTTTTCCGGGGACTGAAGCTTTCTTT
many	12	.	TRBJ1-1	TRBV27	CASSFLGNQAFF	TGTGCCAGCAGTTTCCTCGGTAATCAAGCTTTCTTT
few	13	.	TRBJ2-2	TRBV19	CASSIRVTGELFF	TGTGCCAGTAGTATAAGAGTAACCGGGGAGCTGTTTTTT
many	11	.	TRBJ2-5	TRBV29-1	CSVDRFETQYF	TGCAGCGTCGACAGGTTTGAGACCCAGTACTTC
many	15	.	TRBJ1-2	TRBV4-2	CASSREGPSNYGYTF	TGTGCCAGCAGCCGAGAGGGCCCAAGTAACTATGGCTACACCTTC
many	14	.	TRBJ1-5	TRBV19	CASSNGENNQPQHF	TGTGCCAGTAGTAATGGAGAGAACAATCAGCCCCAGCATTTT
many	14	TRBD2	TRBJ2-5	TRBV28	CASSSSGGTETQYF	TGTGCCAGCAGCTCAAGCGGGGGCACAGAGACCCAGTACTTC
many	12	.	TRBJ2-5	TRBV29-1	CSVGRIGETQYF	TGCAGCGTGGGGAGGATCGGAGAGACCCAGTACTTC
.	17	TRBD2	TRBJ2-7	TRBV20-1	CSAKPVGLAGSPYEQYF	TGCAGTGCTAAACCCGTAGGACTAGCGGGGAGCCCCTACGAGCAGTACTTC
.	14	.	TRBJ2-2	TRBV2	CASSESGNTGELFF	TGTGCCAGCAGTGAATCGGGGAACACCGGGGAGCTGTTTTTT
many	14	TRBD1	TRBJ2-7	TRBV2	CASRGTGPFYEQYF	TGTGCCAGCAGGGGGACAGGGCCCTTCTACGAGCAGTACTTC
many	14	.	TRBJ2-7	TRBV20-1	CSAQSGAGSYEQYF	TGCAGTGCCCAATCCGGAGCCGGCTCCTACGAGCAGTACTTC